The 21 T cell receptor beta chains in this list originate from one sample, sequenced in a study of Ad26.COV2.S vaccination and SARS-CoV-2 variants. Sequencing used immunoSEQ multiplex PCR; TCRdb keeps in-frame clones, though not all of them. The sample consists of around 250,000 clones, around 88% of them appearing once. Treatment reported: around 19 received Ad26.COV2.S at low or high dose, single or two shots; about 5 received placebo; per-sample allocation not given. Material that was analyzed had been drawn on day 63 after the first vaccine or placebo injection. Sequenced material: peripheral blood, taken in a trial of Ad26.COV2.S vaccine versus placebo. These TCRs come from a person between 18 and 65 years old who received the Ad26.COV2.S COVID-19 vaccine or a placebo.

Worth noting for this clone: A read error may explain this, as a much larger clone is one base away. The chain carries TRBV6-4 and TRBJ2-2; 10 bases are shared with TRBD1. CDR1 is MRHNA and CDR2 is SNTAGT in the germline V gene. The ends lost 5 bases at V and 3 bases at J; junction bases unmatched: 3. The CDR3 has 15 amino acids. CDR3 residues: CASSSGTGDTGELFF. The CDR3 nucleotides are TGTGCCAGCAGTTCCGGGACAGGGGACACCGGGGAGCTGTTTTTT.

The chain recombines TRBV19 with TRBJ1-3; D unclear. Germline loops: CDR1 LNHDA, CDR2 SQIVND (reference sequence). The CDR3 spans 16 residues. Trimming cost V 11 bases and J 0 bases, with 20 bases left between them. The CDR3: CACSPKGPSSGNTIYF. The CDR3 DNA follows: TGTGCCTGCTCCCCAAAAGGCCCTTCCTCTGGAAACACCATATATTTT.

Comment on this clone: The junction departs from germline at one end; a sequencing error may be responsible. The V gene is TRBV6-1, the J gene TRBJ1-5; D is undetermined. Germline-derived CDR1 and CDR2 are MNHNS and SASEGT. The CDR3 consists of 13 residues. The CDR3: CASREGNNQPQHF. CDR3 coding DNA: TGTGCCAGCAGAGAAGGGAACAATCAGCCCCAGCATTTT.

This clone has just a few counts. The chain links TRBV12-3 or TRBV12-4 to TRBJ2-5, with no clear D. The CDR3 is made up of 13 amino acids. V was clipped by 6 bases and J by 1 base, with 9 bases between them. For the CDR3, the DNA is TGTGCCAGCAGACAACAGCTCCAAGAGACCCAGTACTTC. Its translation: CASRQQLQETQYF.

This chain joins TRBV11-3 and TRBJ2-1, with TRBD2 matching over 7 bases. Trimming removed 5 bases from V and 3 bases from J; junction bases left unmatched: 7. Germline CDR1 reads SGHNT; CDR2 reads YENEEA. This CDR3 has 15 residues. The DNA of the CDR3 is TGTGCCAGCAGCCCCCAGCTAGCGGTCTACAATGAGCAGTTCTTC. As protein: CASSPQLAVYNEQFF.

CDR3 protein: CASSGVQGVRRNTIYF. The CDR3 DNA sequence: TGTGCCAGCAGTGGGGTGCAGGGCGTCCGACGAAACACCATATATTTT. The chain uses TRBV6-1 and TRBJ1-3, with a weak D call TRBD1 (5 bases). From germline, CDR1 is MNHNS and CDR2 SASEGT. V lost 4 bases and J 5 bases, leaving 18 bases between the germline ends. The CDR3 loop spans 16 amino acids.

This clone occurred once. The rearrangement uses TRBV15 and TRBJ2-3; TRBD1 or TRBD2 may be the D gene (5 bases each). Germline V CDR1 and CDR2: LNHNV, YYDKDF (reference sequence). The V end lost 9 bases, the J end lost 4 bases, and 14 bases lay between the germline ends. The CDR3 runs 13 residues. CDR3 amino acids: CATGGTLADTQYF. The CDR3 coding sequence is TGTGCCACTGGGGGAACTTTGGCAGATACGCAGTATTTT.

This chain uses TRBV29-1 with TRBJ1-1; no reliable D call. The CDR3 spans 13 residues. Trimming shortened V by 2 bases and J by 1 base, and 8 bases separated the two germline ends. The germline V gene has CDR1 SQVTM and CDR2 ANQGSEA. The CDR3 loop is CSVEKTRNTEAFF. CDR3 bases: TGCAGCGTTGAAAAGACAAGGAACACTGAAGCTTTCTTT.

The chain combines TRBV24-1 with TRBJ2-5; 8 bases match TRBD2. The CDR3 spans 14 residues. V lost 5 bases and J lost 3; bases outside the gene matches: 4. The V gene's germline CDR1 is KGHDR and CDR2 SFDVKD. The CDR3 DNA reads TGTGCCACCAGTGCCGGACTAGCTAAAGAGACCCAGTACTTC. Translation gives CATSAGLAKETQYF.

V usage is TRBV24-1 and J usage is TRBJ1-1; 8 nucleotides agree with TRBD1. The germline V gene has CDR1 KGHDR and CDR2 SFDVKD. The CDR3 loop spans 13 amino acids. V gave up 9 bases and J gave up 1 base; unmatched junction bases: 3. CDR3: CATRTGKNTEAFF. The DNA of the CDR3 is TGTGCCACCCGGACAGGGAAGAACACTGAAGCTTTCTTT.

With regard to this clone: Within the sample, other DNA sequences also encode this same CDR3. The J gene is TRBJ2-1, the V gene TRBV5-6; D not certain. Germline-derived CDR1 and CDR2 are SGHDT and YYEEEE. This CDR3 comprises 15 residues. Between the trimmed V and J ends, which lost 0 bases and 0 bases, there was a span of 7 bases. The CDR3, as DNA: TGTGCCAGCAGCTTGGCGGGTAGCTCCTACAATGAGCAGTTCTTC. It is translated as CASSLAGSSYNEQFF.

CDR3 sequence (DNA): TGTGCCAGCAGCTTACAGGGTAACGGCAATGAGCAGTTCTTC. It is translated as CASSLQGNGNEQFF. This chain uses TRBV7-9 with TRBJ2-1, with a weak D call TRBD1 (5 bases). V dropped 2 bases and J dropped 6 bases, with 11 bases sitting between them. CDR1 is SEHNR and CDR2 is FQNEAQ in the germline V gene (reference sequence). This CDR3 spans 14 amino acids.

The chain combines TRBV7-9 with TRBJ2-3; 10 bases match TRBD2. The germline gives CDR1 SEHNR, CDR2 FQNEAQ (reference sequence). J was trimmed by 4 bases and V by 5 bases; bases with no gene match: 6. The CDR3 runs to 15 residues. Here the CDR3 reads CASSESGGEADTQYF. CDR3 DNA sequence: TGTGCCAGCAGCGAAAGCGGGGGGGAGGCAGATACGCAGTATTTT.

The CDR3 reads CASSPTETGSPLHF. The CDR3 region has the DNA TGTGCCAGCTCACCGACAGAAACGGGTTCACCCCTCCACTTT. This chain uses TRBV18 with TRBJ1-6, with TRBD1 as a possible D gene (5 bases). This CDR3 region has 14 residues. With 3 bases removed from V and 9 bases from J, the gap between germline ends came to 12 bases. The germline V gene has CDR1 KGHSH and CDR2 LQKENI.

CDR3: CASMRHTRDTQYF. CDR3 bases: TGTGCCAGCATGCGGCACACCCGGGATACGCAGTATTTT. The V call is TRBV27, the J call TRBJ2-3; D not certain. Germline loops: CDR1 MNHEY, CDR2 SMNVEV (reference sequence). This CDR3 spans 13 amino acids. Trimming shortened V by 7 bases and J by 6 bases, and 14 bases separated the two germline ends.

The chain links TRBV30 to TRBJ1-6, with D perhaps matching TRBD1 (6 bases). V shed 5 bases and J shed 6 bases, with 20 bases lying between them. This CDR3 comprises 16 residues. Germline V lookup: CDR1 GTSNPN, CDR2 SVGIG (reference sequence). The CDR3 reads CAWGRQALLINSPLHF. The DNA for the CDR3 is TGTGCCTGGGGAAGACAGGCCCTACTCATTAATTCACCCCTCCACTTT.

J is TRBJ2-5 and V is TRBV15, with TRBD1 matching over 8 bases. V shed 0 bases and J 4 bases; nucleotides not matched to a gene: 4. CDR1 is LNHNV, CDR2 YYDKDF, per germline (reference sequence). The CDR3 loop spans 15 amino acids. The CDR3 spells CATSRDPGQGETQYF. CDR3 bases: TGTGCCACCAGCAGAGATCCCGGACAGGGAGAGACCCAGTACTTC.

This chain joins TRBV3-1 (or the pseudogene TRBV3-2) and TRBJ1-5; the match to TRBD1 covers 8 bases. J lost 6 bases, V lost 0 bases, and 10 bases had no gene match. Germline V CDR1 and CDR2: LGHDT, YNNKEL (reference sequence). The CDR3 loop spans 17 amino acids. CDR3 DNA sequence: TGTGCCAGCAGCCAAGAACCGTGGCAGGGGGCTCGTCAGCCCCAGCATTTT. It is translated as CASSQEPWQGARQPQHF.

This clone was seen a single time. This chain joins TRBV2 and TRBJ1-6; no reliable D call. The germline V and J ends were trimmed by 3 bases and 7 bases, with 4 bases remaining between them. The CDR3 is 12 residues long. Germline V CDR1 and CDR2: SNHLY, FYNNEI. The CDR3: CASSDSNSPLHF. Here the CDR3 DNA reads TGTGCCAGCAGTGATTCGAATTCACCCCTCCACTTT. Full variable domain (remainder filled in from reference TRBV2 and TRBJ1-6): EPEVTQTPSHQVTQMGQEVILRCVPISNHLYFYWYRQILGQKVEFLVSFYNNEISEKSEIFDDQFSVERPDGSNFTLKIRSTKLEDSAMYFCASSDSNSPLHFGNGTRLTVT.

This chain connects TRBV7-2 to TRBJ2-3; 12 bases are a match to TRBD2. From germline, CDR1 is SGHTA and CDR2 FQGNSA. The CDR3 is made up of 16 amino acids. The J segment lost 2 bases and the V segment lost 3 bases, leaving 3 bases of the junction unmatched. The CDR3 here is CASSFGLAGTTDTQYF. The CDR3 region has the DNA TGTGCCAGCAGCTTTGGACTAGCGGGGACCACAGATACGCAGTATTTT.

The count of this clone is one. The chain is built from TRBV6-6 and TRBJ1-2; 9 positions agree with TRBD1. Losses at the gene ends were 5 bases for V and 4 bases for J; bases not matched to a gene: 14. Germline lookup yields CDR1 MNHNY and CDR2 SVGAGI (reference sequence). The CDR3 is 17 residues long. CDR3 sequence: CASSPPGQGIVIYGYTF. Here the CDR3 DNA reads TGTGCCAGCAGTCCTCCGGGACAGGGCATAGTAATCTATGGCTACACCTTC.